This paragraph covers one T cell receptor beta chain sequence. Ten or more counts support this clonotype. Its recognized antigen is unknown. No qualities accompany the bases; no much larger clone lies one base away. The reads were generated on an Illumina HiSeq 2500. Quantitative 5'-RACE with molecular barcodes was used to prepare TCR beta libraries. On the authors' methods: A new computational method, built on a probabilistic model of VDJ rearrangement, was used to identify disease-linked TCR variants. TCRdb redid the processing of the public reads, applying fastp at Q25 and MiXCR, and retained in-frame beta chains. When rows share a CDR3 protein, they turn into one entry using the most common DNA and genes. TCRdb's processing, not the authors', yielded these V and J calls. This sample has some 63,000 distinct CDR3 sequences in its table, and 6.2% of those were observed once. The top ten hold just under 5% of the sample.

The CDR1 and CDR2 encoded by the germline V gene are SGHVS and FNYEAQ. From the cysteine up to the phenylalanine, the CDR3 has a length of 15 residues. Only the CDR3 DNA is retained, 45 bases long and in frame from the first base. Trimming removed 2 bases from V and 3 bases from J, leaving 14 bases between the germline ends. Synovial fluid samples were matched to blood samples from the same ankylosing spondylitis patients. This sample is drawn from a study of CD8 T cells in ankylosing spondylitis (dated by TCRdb to about 2017). Describing the broader study: T cell receptor beta repertoires were profiled in healthy donors and ankylosing spondylitis patients so that disease-linked TCR variants could be found. The whole study cohort included 95 to 130 healthy donors and about two dozen ankylosing spondylitis patients. Samples of peripheral blood were taken, and for ankylosing spondylitis patients, synovial fluid was collected as well.

The paper's findings and limits, for the study overall: The disease-linked clones had a CD8+ phenotype and were found at relatively low frequencies in peripheral blood. A TCR beta motif made up of eight or nine highly homologous amino acid variants appeared to be characteristic of blood from ankylosing spondylitis patients. The disease-linked clones were reported to be significantly enriched in matched synovial fluid samples from ankylosing spondylitis patients. Some of the motif variants had been reported before in the synovial fluid and blood of reactive arthritis patients, a finding that suggests common disease-initiation mechanisms.

In this chain, TRBV7-6 is recombined with TRBJ2-7; TRBD1 could be the D gene, as 6 bases match. The sample comprised synovial fluid, either unsorted or a sorted T cell fraction (not recorded which). This receptor was obtained from a male donor with ankylosing spondylitis. The CDR3 protein sequence reads: CASSLQGPMGYEQYF. The base sequence is TGTGCCAGCAGCTTACAGGGGCCGATGGGCTACGAGCAGTACTTC.